Included here is one TCR beta chain sequence, with context. The target antigen is unknown. Other DNA sequences within the sample encode an identical CDR3. The data were taken from a study of T cell responses to AZD1222 COVID-19 vaccine. About the research overall: Recipients boosted at about 4 weeks or about 12 weeks are pooled.

Profiling relied on immunoSEQ multiplex PCR, and the TCRdb table lists in-frame clones only, not all of them. The repertoire holds about 130,000 clones, with 88% as singletons. Points from the study as a whole: Following two doses of AZD1222, Spike-specific TCR breadth and depth rose. Possibly, clonal diversity was underestimated; donors were largely white British and included more females. Repertoires in all cases were sampled only once the peak T cell response had passed.

CDR1 is LNHDA, CDR2 SQIVND, per germline (reference sequence). V lost 3 bases, J lost 4 bases, and 7 bases lay in between. This CDR3 comprises 12 residues. Sequenced here: peripheral blood, sampled on day 0 of AZD1222 vaccination. The chain combines TRBV19 with TRBJ2-7; no firm D call. The TCR sequence derives from an adult in good health. The CDR3 sequence is CASSIGGYEQYF. The CDR3 DNA reads TGTGCCAGTAGTATCGGCGGATACGAGCAGTACTTC.